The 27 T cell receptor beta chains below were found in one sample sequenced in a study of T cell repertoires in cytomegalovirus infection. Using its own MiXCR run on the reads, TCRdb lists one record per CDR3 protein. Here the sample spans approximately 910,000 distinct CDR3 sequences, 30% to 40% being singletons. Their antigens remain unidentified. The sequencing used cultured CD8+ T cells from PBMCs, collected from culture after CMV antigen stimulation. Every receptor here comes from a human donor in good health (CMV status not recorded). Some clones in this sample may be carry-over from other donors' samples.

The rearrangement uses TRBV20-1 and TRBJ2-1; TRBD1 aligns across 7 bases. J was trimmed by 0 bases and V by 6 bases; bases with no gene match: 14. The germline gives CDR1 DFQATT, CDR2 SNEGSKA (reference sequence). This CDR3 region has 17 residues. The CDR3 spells CSAASDRSFISYNEQFF. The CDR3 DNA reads TGCAGTGCCGCGTCGGACAGGTCCTTCATCTCCTACAATGAGCAGTTCTTC.

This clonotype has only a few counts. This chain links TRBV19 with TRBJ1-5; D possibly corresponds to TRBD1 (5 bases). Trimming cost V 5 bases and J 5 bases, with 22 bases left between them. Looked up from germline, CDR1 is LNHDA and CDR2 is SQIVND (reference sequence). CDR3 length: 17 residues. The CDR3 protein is CASSRPRWGRSYQPQHF. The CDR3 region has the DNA TGTGCCAGTAGTCGCCCTCGGTGGGGACGGTCGTATCAGCCCCAGCATTTT.

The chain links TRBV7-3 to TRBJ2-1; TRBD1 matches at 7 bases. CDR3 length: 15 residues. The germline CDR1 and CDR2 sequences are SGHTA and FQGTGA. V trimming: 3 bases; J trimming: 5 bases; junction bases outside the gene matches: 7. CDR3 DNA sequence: TGTGCCAGCAGCTTCGGTGGGACAGCAGACAATGAGCAGTTCTTC. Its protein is CASSFGGTADNEQFF.

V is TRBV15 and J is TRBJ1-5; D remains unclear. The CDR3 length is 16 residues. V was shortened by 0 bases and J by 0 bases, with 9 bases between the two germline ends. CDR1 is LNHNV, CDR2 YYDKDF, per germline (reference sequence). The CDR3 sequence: CATSRDGRYSNQPQHF. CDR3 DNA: TGTGCCACCAGCAGAGACGGCCGTTATAGCAATCAGCCCCAGCATTTT.

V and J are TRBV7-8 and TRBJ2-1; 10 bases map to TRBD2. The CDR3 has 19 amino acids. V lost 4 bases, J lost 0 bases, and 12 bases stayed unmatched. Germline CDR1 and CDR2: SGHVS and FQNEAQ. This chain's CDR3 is CASSSTSTSGLSSYNEQFF. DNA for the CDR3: TGTGCCAGCAGCTCCACGTCGACTAGCGGGCTGAGCTCCTACAATGAGCAGTTCTTC. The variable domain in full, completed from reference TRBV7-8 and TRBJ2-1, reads GAGVSQSPRYKVAKRGQDVALRCDPISGHVSLFWYQQALGQGPEFLTYFQNEAQLDKSGLPSDRFFAERPEGSVSTLKIQRTQQEDSAVYLCASSSTSTSGLSSYNEQFFGPGTRLTVL.

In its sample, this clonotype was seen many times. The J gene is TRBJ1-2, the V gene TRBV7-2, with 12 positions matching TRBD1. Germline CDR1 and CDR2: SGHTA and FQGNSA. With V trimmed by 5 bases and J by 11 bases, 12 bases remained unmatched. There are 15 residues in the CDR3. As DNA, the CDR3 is TGTGCCAGCAGCCTCGGGACAGGGGGCGCGGGGGGATACACCTTC. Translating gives CASSLGTGGAGGYTF.

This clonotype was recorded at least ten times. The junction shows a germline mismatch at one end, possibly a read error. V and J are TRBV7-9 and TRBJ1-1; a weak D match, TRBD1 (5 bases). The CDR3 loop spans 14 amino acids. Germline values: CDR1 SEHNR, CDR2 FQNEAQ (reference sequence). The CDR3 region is CASSLGASNTEAFF. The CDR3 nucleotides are TGTGCCAGCAGTTTAGGGGCCTCGAACACTGAAGCTTTCTTT. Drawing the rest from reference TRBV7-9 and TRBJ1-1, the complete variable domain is DTGVSQNPRHKITKRGQNVTFRCDPISEHNRLYWYRQTLGQGPEFLTYFQNEAQLEKSRLLSDRFSAERPKGSFSTLEIQRTEQGDSAMYLCASSLGASNTEAFFGQGTRLTVV.

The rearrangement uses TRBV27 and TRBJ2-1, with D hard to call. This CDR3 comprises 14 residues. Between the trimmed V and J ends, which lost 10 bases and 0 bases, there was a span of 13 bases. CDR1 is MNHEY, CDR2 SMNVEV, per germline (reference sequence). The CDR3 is CANSFLSSYNEQFF. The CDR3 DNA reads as TGTGCCAACAGCTTCCTCAGCTCCTACAATGAGCAGTTCTTC.

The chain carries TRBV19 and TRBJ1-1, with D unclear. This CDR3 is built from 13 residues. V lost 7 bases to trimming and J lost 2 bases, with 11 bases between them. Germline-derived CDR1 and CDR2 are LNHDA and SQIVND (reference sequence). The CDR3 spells CASTIMGNTEAFF. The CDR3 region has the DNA TGTGCCAGTACCATCATGGGAAACACTGAAGCTTTCTTT.

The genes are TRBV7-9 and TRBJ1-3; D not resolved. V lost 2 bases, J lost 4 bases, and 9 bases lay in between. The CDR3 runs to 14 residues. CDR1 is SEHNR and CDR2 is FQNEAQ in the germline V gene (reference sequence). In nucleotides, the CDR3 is TGTGCCAGCAGCTTAAATGATGCCGGAAACACCATATATTTT. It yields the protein CASSLNDAGNTIYF.

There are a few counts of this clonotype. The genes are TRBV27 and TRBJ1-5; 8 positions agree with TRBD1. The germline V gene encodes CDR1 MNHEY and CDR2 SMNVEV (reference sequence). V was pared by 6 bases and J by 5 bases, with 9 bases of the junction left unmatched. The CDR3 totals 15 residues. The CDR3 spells CASSLTGGIDQPQHF. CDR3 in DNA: TGTGCCAGCAGCCTTACAGGGGGTATCGATCAGCCCCAGCATTTT.

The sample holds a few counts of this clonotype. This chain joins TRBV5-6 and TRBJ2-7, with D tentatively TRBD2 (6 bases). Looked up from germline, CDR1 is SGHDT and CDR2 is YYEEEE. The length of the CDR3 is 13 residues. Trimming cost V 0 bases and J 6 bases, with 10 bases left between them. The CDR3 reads CASSLDRGLEQYF. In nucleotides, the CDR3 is TGTGCCAGCAGCTTGGACCGGGGACTCGAGCAGTACTTC.

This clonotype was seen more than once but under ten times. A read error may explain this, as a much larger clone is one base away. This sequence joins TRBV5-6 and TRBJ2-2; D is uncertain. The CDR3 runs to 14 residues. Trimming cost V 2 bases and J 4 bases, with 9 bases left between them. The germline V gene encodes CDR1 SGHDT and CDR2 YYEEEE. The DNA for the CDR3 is TGTGCCAGCAGCTTAGGAGTTTCCACCGGGGAGCTGTTTTTT. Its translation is CASSLGVSTGELFF.

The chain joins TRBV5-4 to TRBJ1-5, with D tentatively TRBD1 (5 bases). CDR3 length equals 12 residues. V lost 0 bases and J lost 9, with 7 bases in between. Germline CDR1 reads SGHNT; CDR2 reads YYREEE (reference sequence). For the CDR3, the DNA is TGTGCCAGCAGCTTGGATGGGGGGCCCCAGCATTTT. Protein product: CASSLDGGPQHF.

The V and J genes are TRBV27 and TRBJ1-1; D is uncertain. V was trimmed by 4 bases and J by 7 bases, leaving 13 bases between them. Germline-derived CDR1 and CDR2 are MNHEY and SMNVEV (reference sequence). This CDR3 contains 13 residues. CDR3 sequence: CASSSRHLNEAFF. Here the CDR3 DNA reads TGTGCCAGCAGTTCTCGTCATCTAAATGAAGCTTTCTTT.

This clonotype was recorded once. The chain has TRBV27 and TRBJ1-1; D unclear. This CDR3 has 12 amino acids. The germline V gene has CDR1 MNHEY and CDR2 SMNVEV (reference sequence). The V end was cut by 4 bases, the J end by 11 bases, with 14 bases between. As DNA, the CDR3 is TGTGCCAGCAGTTGGACTCCCCCGGGGGCTTTCTTT. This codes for CASSWTPPGAFF.

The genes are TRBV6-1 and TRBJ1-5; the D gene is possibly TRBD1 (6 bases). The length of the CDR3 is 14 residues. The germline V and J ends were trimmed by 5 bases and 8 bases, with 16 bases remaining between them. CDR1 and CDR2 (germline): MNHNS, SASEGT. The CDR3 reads CASSSGQRREPQHF. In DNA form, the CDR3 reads TGTGCCAGCAGTTCAGGACAGCGACGAGAGCCCCAGCATTTT.

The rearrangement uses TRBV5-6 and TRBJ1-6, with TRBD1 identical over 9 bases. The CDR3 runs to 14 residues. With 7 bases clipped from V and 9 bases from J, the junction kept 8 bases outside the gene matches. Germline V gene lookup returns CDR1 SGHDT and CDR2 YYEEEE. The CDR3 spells CASAFGTGPSPLHF. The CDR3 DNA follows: TGTGCCAGCGCCTTCGGGACAGGGCCTTCACCCCTCCACTTT.

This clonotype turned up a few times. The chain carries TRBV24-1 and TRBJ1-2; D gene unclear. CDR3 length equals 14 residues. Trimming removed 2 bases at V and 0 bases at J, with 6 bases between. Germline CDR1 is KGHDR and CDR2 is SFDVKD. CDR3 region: CATSDSDANYGYTF. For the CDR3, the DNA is TGTGCCACCAGTGATTCGGATGCTAACTATGGCTACACCTTC.

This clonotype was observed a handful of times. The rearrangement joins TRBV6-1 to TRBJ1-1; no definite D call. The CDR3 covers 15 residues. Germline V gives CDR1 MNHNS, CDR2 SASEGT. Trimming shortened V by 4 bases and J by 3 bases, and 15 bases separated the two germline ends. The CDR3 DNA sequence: TGTGCCAGCAGTGGAGTTTTGGTATTGGACACTGAAGCTTTCTTT. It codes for CASSGVLVLDTEAFF.

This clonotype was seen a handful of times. The CDR3 spells CASSTPGESNYEQYF. The CDR3 DNA follows: TGTGCCAGTAGTACCCCAGGCGAAAGTAACTACGAGCAGTACTTC. This chain links TRBV19 with TRBJ2-7; no clear D. V was cut by 4 bases and J by 3 bases, with 16 bases left in between. Germline CDR1 reads LNHDA; CDR2 reads SQIVND (reference sequence). The CDR3 is 15 residues long.

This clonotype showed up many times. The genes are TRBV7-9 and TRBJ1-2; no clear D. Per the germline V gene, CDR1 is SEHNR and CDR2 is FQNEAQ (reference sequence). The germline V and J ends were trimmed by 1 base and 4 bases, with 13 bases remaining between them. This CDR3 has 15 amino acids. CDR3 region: CASSLVTGSAYGYTF. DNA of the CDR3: TGTGCCAGCAGCTTAGTTACCGGGTCCGCCTATGGCTACACCTTC.

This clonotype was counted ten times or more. The CDR3 region is CASSLSTASSYNEQFF. The DNA of the CDR3 is TGTGCCAGCAGCTTAAGTACAGCGAGCTCCTACAATGAGCAGTTCTTC. The chain is built from TRBV7-6 and TRBJ2-1; the D is unclear. V gave up 2 bases and J gave up 0 bases, with 11 bases separating them. CDR1 and CDR2 (germline): SGHVS, FNYEAQ. This CDR3 comprises 16 residues.

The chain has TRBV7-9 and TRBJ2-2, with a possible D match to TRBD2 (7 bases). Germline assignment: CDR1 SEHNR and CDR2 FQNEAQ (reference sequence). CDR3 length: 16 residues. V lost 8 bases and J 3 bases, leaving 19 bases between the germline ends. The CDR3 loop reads CASHYAGAQDTGELFF. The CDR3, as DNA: TGTGCCAGCCACTACGCGGGGGCGCAGGACACCGGGGAGCTGTTTTTT.

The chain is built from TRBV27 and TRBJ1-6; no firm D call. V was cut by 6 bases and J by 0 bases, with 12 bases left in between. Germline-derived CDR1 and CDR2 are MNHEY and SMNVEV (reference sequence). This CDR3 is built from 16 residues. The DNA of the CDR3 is TGTGCCAGCAGCCCGCCCGTGAGCTCCTATAATTCACCCCTCCACTTT. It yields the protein CASSPPVSSYNSPLHF.

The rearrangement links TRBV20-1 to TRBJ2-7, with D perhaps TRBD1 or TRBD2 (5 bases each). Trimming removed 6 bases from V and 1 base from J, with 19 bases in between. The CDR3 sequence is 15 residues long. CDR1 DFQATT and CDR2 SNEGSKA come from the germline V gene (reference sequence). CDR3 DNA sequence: TGCAGTGCCGGCAGGGACCTGTCACCTTCCTACGAGCAGTACTTC. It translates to CSAGRDLSPSYEQYF.

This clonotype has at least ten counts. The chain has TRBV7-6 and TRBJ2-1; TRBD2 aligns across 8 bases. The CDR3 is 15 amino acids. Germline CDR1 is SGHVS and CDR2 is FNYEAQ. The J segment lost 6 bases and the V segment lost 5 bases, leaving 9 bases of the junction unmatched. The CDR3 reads CASSHPGGAPNEQFF. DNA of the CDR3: TGTGCCAGCAGCCACCCGGGAGGGGCCCCCAATGAGCAGTTCTTC.